The next 30 T cell receptor beta chains were all read from a single sample in a study of graft-versus-host responses after intestinal transplantation. These receptors lack a known antigen. The protocol was immunoSEQ multiplex PCR, while the TCRdb copy is restricted to in-frame clones and leaves out a portion. The repertoire includes around 99,000 clones, approximately 86% of them detected once, and about 0.73% sits in the top ten. Specimen: unstimulated CD4+ T cells sorted from spleen or lymph node cells, collected before transplant. Every receptor here comes from a human donor who was the organ donor for an intestinal transplant.

The chain has TRBV4-1 and TRBJ2-3; D is possibly TRBD2 (7 bases). V was clipped by 1 base and J by 0 bases, with 17 bases between them. This CDR3 comprises 18 residues. Germline assignment: CDR1 MGHRA and CDR2 YSYEKL. The CDR3 region is CASSQVRGGPPSTDTQYF. CDR3 DNA sequence: TGCGCCAGCAGCCAAGTGAGGGGGGGGCCCCCTAGCACAGATACGCAGTATTTT.

CDR3 region: CASSRETVIHKQFF. CDR3 in DNA: TGTGCCAGCAGCCGAGAGACAGTCATCCATAAGCAGTTCTTC. The chain is built from TRBV7-6 and TRBJ2-1; D might be TRBD1 (5 bases). Germline V gene sequence: CDR1 SGHVS, CDR2 FNYEAQ. Trimming stripped 5 bases from V and 11 bases from J, with 19 bases between. This CDR3 comprises 14 residues.

This chain links TRBV6-5 with TRBJ1-2; 7 nucleotides align to TRBD1. CDR1 MNHEY and CDR2 SVGAGI come from the germline V gene. Losses at the gene ends were 0 bases for V and 4 bases for J; bases not matched to a gene: 2. The CDR3 spans 14 residues. CDR3 sequence (DNA): TGTGCCAGCAGTTACTCAGGGGGCGTCTATGGCTACACCTTC. Translated, it gives CASSYSGGVYGYTF.

J is TRBJ1-1 and V is TRBV19; D remains ambiguous. The CDR3 is made up of 12 amino acids. Germline loops: CDR1 LNHDA, CDR2 SQIVND (reference sequence). V lost 10 bases to trimming and J lost 0 bases, with 9 bases between them. CDR3 coding DNA: TGTGCCACCGATAACGTGAACACTGAAGCTTTCTTT. Protein: CATDNVNTEAFF.

The CDR3 bases are TGTGCCAGTCATGACAGGGTGGGCGAGCAGTACTTC. This encodes CASHDRVGEQYF. This rearrangement joins TRBV19 to TRBJ2-7; 7 positions agree with TRBD1. This CDR3 has 12 amino acids. Germline V CDR1 and CDR2: LNHDA, SQIVND (reference sequence). V dropped 8 bases and J dropped 6; count of bases not matched to a gene: 7.

This clone has a single count. The chain links TRBV18 to TRBJ2-4; D remains unclear. Trimming left V 3 bases short and J 2 bases short, with 11 bases between. Per the germline V gene, CDR1 is KGHSH and CDR2 is LQKENI. The CDR3 extends over 15 amino acids. The CDR3 region has the DNA TGTGCCAGCTCACCCCGAGAATTTCCCAAAAACATTCAGTACTTC. It is translated as CASSPREFPKNIQYF.

This CDR3 is CASSPGLAGGPYEQYF. CDR3 sequence (DNA): TGTGCCAGCAGCCCCGGCCTAGCGGGAGGCCCTTACGAGCAGTACTTC. J is TRBJ2-7 and V is TRBV4-2; 11 bases agree with TRBD2. Germline values: CDR1 LGHNA, CDR2 YNFKEQ. J lost 4 bases, V lost 4 bases, and 9 bases had no gene match. This CDR3 spans 16 amino acids.

The rearrangement links TRBV21-1 to TRBJ2-1; the table's D call, TRBD2, was not checked against the DNA. TRBV21-1 is a known pseudogene. The CDR3 is 16 amino acids. This chain's CDR3 is CASSKAHYNVPNEQFF. In nucleotides, the CDR3 is TGTGCCAGCAGCAAAGCGCACTACAATGTCCCCAATGAGCAGTTCTTC.

The V call is TRBV6-1, the J call TRBJ2-1; 8 bases map to TRBD2. V dropped 7 bases and J dropped 8; count of bases not matched to a gene: 10. This CDR3 spans 14 amino acids. From germline, CDR1 is MNHNS and CDR2 SASEGT. CDR3 loop: CASTTGTRIDEQFF. The CDR3 DNA is TGTGCCAGCACCACGGGGACTAGAATAGATGAGCAGTTCTTC.

The V call is TRBV27, the J call TRBJ2-1; the match to TRBD1 covers 9 bases. CDR1 and CDR2 (germline): MNHEY, SMNVEV (reference sequence). The CDR3 has 14 residues. Unmatched junction bases numbered 7, after V lost 4 bases and J lost 9 bases. CDR3 residues: CASSSGTGYTEQFF. Written as DNA, the CDR3 is TGTGCCAGCAGTTCCGGGACAGGGTATACTGAGCAGTTCTTC.

V gene TRBV5-1 combines with J gene TRBJ2-5; a weak D match, TRBD1 (6 bases). This CDR3 comprises 15 residues. Trimming took 0 bases from V and 1 from J, leaving 10 bases between them. CDR1 is SGHRS, CDR2 YFSETQ, per germline. The CDR3 DNA reads as TGCGCCAGCAGCTTGGGTGACAGGCGCCAAGAGACCCAGTACTTC. Amino acids: CASSLGDRRQETQYF.

The J gene is TRBJ1-4, the V gene TRBV19; 8 bases are shared with TRBD1. Germline V CDR1 and CDR2: LNHDA, SQIVND (reference sequence). The length of the CDR3 is 13 residues. Germline trimming cut 9 bases from V and 5 bases from J; bases unmatched to any gene: 5. The CDR3 sequence: CASCRGRNEKLFF. CDR3 nucleotides: TGTGCCAGCTGCAGGGGGCGGAATGAAAAACTGTTTTTT.

V usage is TRBV9 and J usage is TRBJ2-2, with D possibly called TRBD1 or TRBD2 (5 bases each). Looked up from germline, CDR1 is SGDLS and CDR2 is YYNGEE. This CDR3 has 15 residues. Trimming took 0 bases from V and 6 from J, leaving 12 bases between them. This chain's CDR3 is CASSVVARGPGELFF. In nucleotides, the CDR3 is TGTGCCAGCAGCGTAGTAGCGAGGGGACCCGGGGAGCTGTTTTTT.

This chain connects TRBV5-1 to TRBJ1-1; 7 nucleotides agree with TRBD1. The CDR3 has 13 amino acids. The V gene end was trimmed by 5 bases and the J gene end by 5 bases; junction bases not matched to a gene: 6. Germline V lookup: CDR1 SGHRS, CDR2 YFSETQ. CDR3 DNA sequence: TGCGCCAGCAGTCAGGGGGTAGGGACTGAAGCTTTCTTT. Translation gives CASSQGVGTEAFF.

The V gene is TRBV9, the J gene TRBJ2-7; 7 bases line up with TRBD1. Germline CDR1 and CDR2: SGDLS and YYNGEE. Trimming at V came to 3 bases and at J to 5 bases, leaving 5 bases not matched to a gene. The CDR3 contains 13 residues. In nucleotides, the CDR3 is TGTGCCAGCAGCGCACAGGGGAGTCACGAGCAGTACTTC. Encoded protein: CASSAQGSHEQYF.

CDR3 amino acids: CASSSAGVTDTQYF. The CDR3 DNA is TGCGCCAGCAGCTCAGCGGGGGTCACAGATACGCAGTATTTT. This chain connects TRBV5-1 to TRBJ2-3; 8 bases are a match to TRBD2. Unmatched junction bases numbered 2, after V lost 3 bases and J lost 2 bases. The CDR3 loop spans 14 amino acids. The germline V gene has CDR1 SGHRS and CDR2 YFSETQ. Complete variable domain (other parts from reference TRBV5-1 and TRBJ2-3): KAGVTQTPRYLIKTRGQQVTLSCSPISGHRSVSWYQQTPGQGLQFLFEYFSETQRNKGNFPGRFSGRQFSNSRSEMNVSTLELGDSALYLCASSSAGVTDTQYFGPGTRLTVL.

As concerns this clone: The same CDR3 can be traced to other DNA sequences in this sample. The chain uses TRBV7-3 and TRBJ2-7; TRBD1 agrees at 9 bases. CDR1 is SGHTA and CDR2 is FQGTGA in the germline V gene. Trimming cost V 6 bases and J 2 bases; bases outside gene matches: 5. The CDR3 consists of 14 residues. CDR3 bases: TGTGCCAGCAGACCTGGACAGGGGCCCTACGAGCAGTACTTC. Translating it yields CASRPGQGPYEQYF.

This clone was recorded once. The V and J genes are TRBV5-6 and TRBJ2-2, with TRBD2 identical over 8 bases. Germline trimming cut 4 bases from V and 0 bases from J; bases unmatched to any gene: 5. Germline V gives CDR1 SGHDT, CDR2 YYEEEE. There are 16 residues in the CDR3. The CDR3 nucleotides read TGTGCCAGCAGCCTATATAGCGGGACGAACACCGGGGAGCTGTTTTTT. Amino acids: CASSLYSGTNTGELFF.

V and J are TRBV7-2 and TRBJ1-2, with TRBD1 as a possible D gene (5 bases). Germline lookup yields CDR1 SGHTA and CDR2 FQGNSA. This CDR3 has 14 amino acids. V gave up 5 bases and J gave up 4 bases, with 14 bases separating them. The CDR3 sequence is CASSDGRGVYGYTF. DNA for the CDR3: TGTGCCAGCAGCGACGGACGGGGGGTCTATGGCTACACCTTC.

The rearrangement uses TRBV2 and TRBJ1-6, with D perhaps matching TRBD1 (5 bases). This CDR3 region has 13 residues. From germline, CDR1 is SNHLY and CDR2 FYNNEI. V shed 4 bases and J shed 7 bases, with 8 bases lying between them. CDR3: CASSGQTNSPLHF. In DNA, the CDR3 is TGTGCCAGCAGTGGACAGACAAATTCACCCCTCCACTTT.

Notes on this clone: The sample contains more than one DNA sequence encoding this CDR3. The chain links TRBV4-1 to TRBJ2-2; 15 nucleotides align to TRBD2. The CDR3 loop spans 18 amino acids. The V and J ends lost 4 bases and 4 bases, in that order; junction bases with no gene match: 7. Looked up from germline, CDR1 is MGHRA and CDR2 is YSYEKL. The CDR3 DNA sequence: TGCGCCAGCAGCCTACGGACTAGCGGGAGGGTGGGCACCGGGGAGCTGTTTTTT. Protein: CASSLRTSGRVGTGELFF.

This chain links TRBV6-1 with TRBJ2-3; D is possibly TRBD1 or TRBD2 (5 bases each). CDR1 and CDR2 from the germline V gene are MNHNS and SASEGT. The CDR3 has 15 amino acids. V dropped 7 bases and J dropped 5 bases, with 19 bases sitting between them. As DNA, the CDR3 is TGTGCCAGCAACGACCCGACAGCGGCGGTAGATACGCAGTATTTT. Protein sequence: CASNDPTAAVDTQYF.

V is TRBV7-6 and J is TRBJ2-7; no clear D gene. Trimming took off 1 base at V and 1 base at J, with 5 bases between the two ends. CDR1 is SGHVS and CDR2 is FNYEAQ in the germline V gene. The CDR3 extends over 13 amino acids. The CDR3 region is CASSLDSSYEQYF. The DNA of the CDR3 is TGTGCCAGCAGCTTAGACTCTTCCTACGAGCAGTACTTC.

This rearrangement joins TRBV7-8 to TRBJ1-2, with no clear D. Germline CDR1 SGHVS, CDR2 FQNEAQ. The V gene lost 3 bases and the J gene lost 3 bases, with 14 bases spanning the gap. The CDR3 covers 15 residues. Here the CDR3 reads CASSLMIAPDYGYTF. In DNA form, the CDR3 reads TGTGCCAGCAGCTTGATGATTGCCCCCGACTATGGCTACACCTTC. Together with reference TRBV7-8 and TRBJ1-2, the CDR3 gives the full variable domain: GAGVSQSPRYKVAKRGQDVALRCDPISGHVSLFWYQQALGQGPEFLTYFQNEAQLDKSGLPSDRFFAERPEGSVSTLKIQRTQQEDSAVYLCASSLMIAPDYGYTFGSGTRLTVV.

A remark on this clone: This same CDR3 is encoded by further DNA sequences in the sample. This rearrangement joins TRBV11-2 to TRBJ2-3; a possible D gene is TRBD2 (6 bases). In germline, CDR1 is SGHAT, CDR2 FQNNGV. The CDR3 spans 15 residues. V was clipped by 5 bases and J by 0 bases, with 12 bases between them. The CDR3 bases are TGTGCCAGCAGCCCCCGGGGGTTTAGCACAGATACGCAGTATTTT. Its translation is CASSPRGFSTDTQYF. The whole variable domain, filled in from reference TRBV11-2 and TRBJ2-3, reads EAGVAQSPRYKIIEKRQSVAFWCNPISGHATLYWYQQILGQGPKLLIQFQNNGVVDDSQLPKDRFSAERLKGVDSTLKIQPAKLEDSAVYLCASSPRGFSTDTQYFGPGTRLTVL.

The chain recombines TRBV5-1 with TRBJ2-1; tentatively, D is TRBD2 (6 bases). The CDR3 is 16 residues long. Per the germline V gene, CDR1 is SGHRS and CDR2 is YFSETQ. Between the trimmed V and J ends, which lost 0 bases and 6 bases, there was a span of 16 bases. Here the CDR3 DNA reads TGCGCCAGCAGCTTGGACCGGACTACCCAGTTCAATGAGCAGTTCTTC. Amino acids: CASSLDRTTQFNEQFF. Drawing the rest from reference TRBV5-1 and TRBJ2-1, the complete variable domain is KAGVTQTPRYLIKTRGQQVTLSCSPISGHRSVSWYQQTPGQGLQFLFEYFSETQRNKGNFPGRFSGRQFSNSRSEMNVSTLELGDSALYLCASSLDRTTQFNEQFFGPGTRLTVL.

The chain is built from TRBV4-2 and TRBJ2-5; TRBD2 aligns across 14 bases. J was trimmed by 0 bases and V by 4 bases; bases with no gene match: 1. Germline V gives CDR1 LGHNA, CDR2 YNFKEQ. The CDR3 is 16 residues long. The CDR3 loop reads CASSLGLAGDQETQYF. In nucleotides, the CDR3 is TGTGCCAGCAGCCTGGGACTAGCGGGGGACCAAGAGACCCAGTACTTC.

The chain couples TRBV7-7 to TRBJ2-5; the D gene is possibly TRBD1 (6 bases). Trimming pared 5 bases from V and 4 bases from J, leaving 17 bases between. The CDR3 length is 15 residues. Germline V lookup: CDR1 SSHAT, CDR2 FNYEAQ (reference sequence). The CDR3 protein is CASSPNLLGGETQYF. The DNA of the CDR3 is TGTGCCAGCAGCCCCAACCTCCTAGGGGGAGAGACCCAGTACTTC.

The genes are TRBV7-2 and TRBJ2-1; no reliable D call. Germline assignment: CDR1 SGHTA and CDR2 FQGNSA. Trimming left V 1 base short and J 2 bases short, with 6 bases between. This CDR3 contains 14 residues. CDR3 loop: CASSLGGTYNEQFF. The CDR3 coding sequence is TGTGCCAGCAGCTTAGGTGGGACCTACAATGAGCAGTTCTTC.

The rearrangement links TRBV6-1 to TRBJ1-1; D is ambiguous. Trimming took off 2 bases at V and 11 bases at J, with 15 bases between the two ends. The CDR3 covers 13 residues. The germline CDR1 and CDR2 sequences are MNHNS and SASEGT. The CDR3 region is CASSESPGPGAFF. The CDR3 nucleotides read TGTGCCAGCAGTGAAAGTCCAGGCCCCGGGGCTTTCTTT.